The entry below gives a single T cell receptor (beta chain) sequence along with its context. Its antigen is unknown. This sample stems from a study of OX40 agonist ivuxolimab in advanced cancers. At baseline, cycle 4 day 1, and cycle 7 day 1, blood was sampled. Study-level points and caveats: The specificity for antigen of the expanded peripheral T cells was not determined.

Per germline, CDR1 SGHAT and CDR2 FQNNGV. The CDR3 runs 18 residues. V was trimmed by 4 bases and J by 0 bases, leaving 20 bases between them. Assay used: immunoSEQ multiplex PCR; TCRdb lists only in-frame clones, some missing. This table has tens of thousands of clones, over 90% appearing once. The sequence came from an adult with an advanced solid tumor such as melanoma, head and neck, liver or kidney cancer. The rearrangement joins TRBV11-2 to TRBJ2-3; tentative D call: TRBD2 (5 bases). The sample here was CD4+ or CD8+ T cells sorted from blood, taken in a trial of the OX40 agonist ivuxolimab. CDR3 amino acids: CASSSSLWTVLSTDTQYF. The CDR3 DNA sequence: TGTGCCAGCAGCTCTAGCCTTTGGACCGTCCTCAGCACAGATACGCAGTATTTT.